The present T cell receptor beta chain was sequenced within a study of beta chain features in type 1 diabetes. At the level of the study: Sorted cells examined across all samples numbered 107,917,701. Study-level findings and limits: Unsettled here was the matter of whether HLA type influences TCRB rearrangement.

This clone occurred a few times. Its matching antigen is unknown. cDNA synthesis used the whole RNA isolate, giving expressed TCRB sequences. Naive, central memory and regulatory T cell samples produced a mean of around 4 million reads. Measured with immunoSEQ multiplex PCR; TCRdb has only the in-frame clones, and not every one. The sample holds approximately 60,000 clones, roughly 60% seen once. Per germline, CDR1 SGHNT and CDR2 YYREEE (reference sequence). The V end lost 4 bases, the J end lost 6 bases, and 14 bases lay between the germline ends. The CDR3 has 14 amino acids. The source material was Tregs from blood. This sequence joins TRBV5-4 and TRBJ2-1, with D unresolved. This sequence was found in a woman younger than 35 in good health. The CDR3 DNA reads as TGTGCCAGCAGCCCGAGGTTCCGTGCCAATGAGCAGTTCTTC. Translation: CASSPRFRANEQFF.